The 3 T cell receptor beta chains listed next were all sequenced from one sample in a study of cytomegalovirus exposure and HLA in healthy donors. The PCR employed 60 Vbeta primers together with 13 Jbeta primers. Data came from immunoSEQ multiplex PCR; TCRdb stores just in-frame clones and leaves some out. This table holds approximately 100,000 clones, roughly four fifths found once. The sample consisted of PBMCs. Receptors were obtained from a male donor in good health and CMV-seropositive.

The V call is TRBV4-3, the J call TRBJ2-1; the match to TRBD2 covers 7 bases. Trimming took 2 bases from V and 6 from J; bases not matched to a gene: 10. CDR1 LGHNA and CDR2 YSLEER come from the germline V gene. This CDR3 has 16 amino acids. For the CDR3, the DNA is TGCGCCAGCAGCCAATCCAGCGGGACTGGCGGCAATGAGCAGTTCTTC. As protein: CASSQSSGTGGNEQFF.

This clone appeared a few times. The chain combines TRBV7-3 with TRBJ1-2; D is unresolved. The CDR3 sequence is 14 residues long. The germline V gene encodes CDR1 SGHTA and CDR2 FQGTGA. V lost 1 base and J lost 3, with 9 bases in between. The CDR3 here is CASSLRPGYYGYTF. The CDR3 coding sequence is TGTGCCAGCAGCTTAAGACCGGGTTACTATGGCTACACCTTC.

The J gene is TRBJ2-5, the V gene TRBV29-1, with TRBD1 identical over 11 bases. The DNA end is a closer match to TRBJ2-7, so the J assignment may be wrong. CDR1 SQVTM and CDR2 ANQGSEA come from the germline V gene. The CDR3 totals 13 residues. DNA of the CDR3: TGCAGCGCTGGACAGGGGGCGACCTACGAGCAGTACTTC. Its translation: CSAGQGATYEQYF.